The entry that follows covers one T cell receptor beta chain sequence. These data are taken from a study of T cell responses to AZD1222 COVID-19 vaccine. Profiled with immunoSEQ multiplex PCR; TCRdb holds only in-frame clones, not every one. The top ten clones hold around 2% of a sample with about 55,000 clones, 89% of them seen once. This CDR3 region has 16 residues. Trimming removed 4 bases from V and 5 bases from J, with 20 bases in between. Looked up from germline, CDR1 is LGHDT and CDR2 is YNNKEL (reference sequence). This clonotype originated in an adult in good health. This chain joins TRBV3-1 (or the pseudogene TRBV3-2) and TRBJ2-5, with a weak D call TRBD1 (6 bases). The sample here was peripheral blood, taken on day 0 of AZD1222 vaccination. The CDR3 nucleotides are TGTGCCAGCAGCCCCCTTGGGGCAGGGGCGTCTGAGACCCAGTACTTC. It encodes CASSPLGAGASETQYF.